The 4 T cell receptor beta chains below all came from one sample that was sequenced in a study of beta chain features in type 1 diabetes. Reverse transcribing all isolated RNA meant expressed TCRB transcripts were sequenced. Measured with immunoSEQ multiplex PCR; TCRdb has only the in-frame clones, and not every one. Of about 160,000 clones in the sample, 8% to 8.5% were seen once. The study's findings and limits: Across all four CD4+ subsets, people with type 1 diabetes showed modestly shorter TCRB CDR3s.

These receptors have no identified antigens. Input material: central memory CD4+ T cells from blood. Receptors originate from a woman under 30 with type 1 diabetes.

The chain employs TRBV7-8 and TRBJ1-2, with D uncertain. Germline-derived CDR1 and CDR2 are SGHVS and FQNEAQ. V lost 3 bases and J lost 5, with 10 bases in between. This CDR3 spans 13 amino acids. The CDR3 sequence is CASSLNGLYGYTF. The CDR3 DNA reads as TGTGCCAGCAGCTTGAACGGGTTATATGGCTACACCTTC.

This chain connects TRBV30 to TRBJ2-1; no clear D. The germline V gene has CDR1 GTSNPN and CDR2 SVGIG (reference sequence). CDR3 length equals 11 residues. V was trimmed by 3 bases and J by 6 bases, leaving 6 bases between them. CDR3: CAWSSVNEQFF. CDR3 sequence (DNA): TGTGCCTGGAGCTCGGTCAATGAGCAGTTCTTC.

This chain links TRBV5-1 with TRBJ1-1; D is ambiguous. Trimming shortened V by 0 bases and J by 4 bases, and 7 bases separated the two germline ends. CDR1 is SGHRS and CDR2 is YFSETQ in the germline V gene. The CDR3 covers 13 residues. The CDR3 protein is CASSLASGTEAFF. The CDR3 nucleotides are TGCGCCAGCAGCTTGGCCTCGGGCACTGAAGCTTTCTTT.

This clone has just a few counts. V gene TRBV5-8 combines with J gene TRBJ2-7; D possibly corresponds to TRBD1 (6 bases). Germline CDR1 and CDR2: SGHTS and YDEGEE. With 1 base removed from V and 10 bases from J, the gap between germline ends came to 15 bases. CDR3 length: 13 residues. This chain's CDR3 is CASSLTGTNIQYF. The CDR3 coding sequence is TGTGCCAGCAGCTTGACCGGGACAAACATCCAGTACTTC. Complete variable domain (other parts from reference TRBV5-8 and TRBJ2-7): EAGVTQSPTHLIKTRGQQATLRCSPISGHTSVYWYQQALGLGLQFLLWYDEGEERNRGNFPPRFSGRQFPNYSSELNVNALELEDSALYLCASSLTGTNIQYFGPGTRLTVT.